A selection of T cell receptor beta chains follows, all from one sample in a study of T cell changes during pregnancy in multiple sclerosis. Sequencing was performed with immunoSEQ multiplex PCR; in TCRdb, only in-frame clones are kept and a portion is missing. The sample has 35,000 to 45,000 clones; more than 85% are singletons. This material consisted of CD8+ T cells from peripheral blood mononuclear cells, taken in the first trimester of pregnancy. Receptors originate from a female donor with multiple sclerosis, enrolled in a pregnancy study. The CDR3 runs from the conserved cysteine through the conserved F or W. Fields, in order: D gene, J gene, clone size, V gene, CDR3 DNA, CDR3 protein. The D gene is left open where the match is weak. Clone size is shown for a subset of rows, as once, few, many or a class of expanded clone.

d_gene: TRBD2
j_gene: TRBJ2-3
abundance: .
v_gene: TRBV9
CDR3nt: TGTGCCAGCAGCCGCTATCCACTAGCGGGGGGCACAGATACGCAGTATTTT
CDR3aa: CASSRYPLAGGTDTQYF

d_gene: TRBD1
j_gene: TRBJ1-2
abundance: once
v_gene: TRBV29-1
CDR3nt: TGCAGCGCAGGGGGCTGGGACGCCTATGGCTACACCTTC
CDR3aa: CSAGGWDAYGYTF

d_gene: .
j_gene: TRBJ2-7
abundance: .
v_gene: TRBV6-1
CDR3nt: TGTGCCAGCAGTGACAGGGGTACCTACGAGCAGTACTTC
CDR3aa: CASSDRGTYEQYF

d_gene: .
j_gene: TRBJ2-3
abundance: .
v_gene: TRBV10-3
CDR3nt: TGTGCCATCGAGTCTGTCGGCACAGATACGCAGTATTTT
CDR3aa: CAIESVGTDTQYF

d_gene: .
j_gene: TRBJ1-4
abundance: .
v_gene: TRBV4-1
CDR3nt: TGCGCCAGCAGCCAAGAGGGGCAGGGTAATCCGTTTTTT
CDR3aa: CASSQEGQGNPFF

d_gene: .
j_gene: TRBJ2-1
abundance: .
v_gene: TRBV13
CDR3nt: TGTGCCAGCAGCTTAGGGAGCTCCTACAATGAGCAGTTCTTC
CDR3aa: CASSLGSSYNEQFF

d_gene: .
j_gene: TRBJ1-4
abundance: .
v_gene: TRBV11-2
CDR3nt: TGTGCCAGCAGCTTGCCCACAGGGTTGGGTATCATAGAAAAACTGTTTTTT
CDR3aa: CASSLPTGLGIIEKLFF

d_gene: .
j_gene: TRBJ1-5
abundance: .
v_gene: TRBV5-6
CDR3nt: TGTGCCAGCAGCTTTGCGGGGGGAGGACAGCCCCAGCATTTT
CDR3aa: CASSFAGGGQPQHF

d_gene: .
j_gene: TRBJ1-1
abundance: .
v_gene: TRBV13
CDR3nt: TGTGCCAGCAGCTTAGGTAGGGGGTCAGCTTTCTTT
CDR3aa: CASSLGRGSAFF

d_gene: TRBD1
j_gene: TRBJ2-1
abundance: .
v_gene: TRBV27
CDR3nt: TGTGCCAGCATAGGGACAGTAAGCAATGAGCAGTTCTTC
CDR3aa: CASIGTVSNEQFF

d_gene: .
j_gene: TRBJ2-5
abundance: .
v_gene: TRBV7-9
CDR3nt: TGTGCCAGCAGCTCAAGCCCCGAGACCCAGTACTTC
CDR3aa: CASSSSPETQYF

d_gene: .
j_gene: TRBJ2-3
abundance: .
v_gene: TRBV14
CDR3nt: TGTGCCAGCAGCCAAGGAGATCATAGCACAGATACGCAGTATTTT
CDR3aa: CASSQGDHSTDTQYF

d_gene: .
j_gene: TRBJ1-1
abundance: .
v_gene: TRBV2
CDR3nt: TGTGCCAGCAGTGGAGAGGGTTGGACTGAAGCTTTCTTT
CDR3aa: CASSGEGWTEAFF

d_gene: .
j_gene: TRBJ2-3
abundance: .
v_gene: TRBV6-6
CDR3nt: TGTGCCAGCAGTGACGGGGACTCTAGCACAGATACGCAGTATTTT
CDR3aa: CASSDGDSSTDTQYF

d_gene: .
j_gene: TRBJ1-1
abundance: .
v_gene: TRBV15
CDR3nt: TGTGCCACCAGCAGGGAGCGAGGCACTGAAGCTTTCTTT
CDR3aa: CATSRERGTEAFF

d_gene: .
j_gene: TRBJ1-2
abundance: .
v_gene: TRBV5-5
CDR3nt: TGTGCCAGCAGCTTGGACCGACAGAACTATGGCTACACCTTC
CDR3aa: CASSLDRQNYGYTF

d_gene: .
j_gene: TRBJ1-6
abundance: .
v_gene: TRBV30
CDR3nt: TGTGCCTGGAGCTCCGGAGATAATTCACCCCTCCACTTT
CDR3aa: CAWSSGDNSPLHF

d_gene: .
j_gene: TRBJ1-5
abundance: .
v_gene: TRBV2
CDR3nt: TGTGCCACTCGGATGGGGGACCCGCGGGGCCAGCCCCAGCATTTT
CDR3aa: CATRMGDPRGQPQHF

d_gene: TRBD1
j_gene: TRBJ2-2
abundance: once
v_gene: TRBV10-1
CDR3nt: TGCGCCAGCAGTGTCACAGGGGCTGGGGAGCTGTTTTTT
CDR3aa: CASSVTGAGELFF

d_gene: TRBD1
j_gene: TRBJ2-2
abundance: .
v_gene: TRBV19
CDR3nt: TGTGCCAGTACTACCGGGACAGGGGAGACCGGGGAGCTGTTTTTT
CDR3aa: CASTTGTGETGELFF

d_gene: .
j_gene: TRBJ1-4
abundance: .
v_gene: TRBV27
CDR3nt: TGTGCCAGCAGTTTCCAGACAGGCGCCCGGGCAAAACTGTTTTTT
CDR3aa: CASSFQTGARAKLFF

d_gene: TRBD2
j_gene: TRBJ2-3
abundance: .
v_gene: TRBV2
CDR3nt: TGTGCCAGCAGTCAAACTAGCGGGGGGAGCACAGATACGCAGTATTTT
CDR3aa: CASSQTSGGSTDTQYF

d_gene: TRBD1
j_gene: TRBJ2-5
abundance: .
v_gene: TRBV13
CDR3nt: TGTGCCAGCAGCGAAGGACAGGGGGCTGGAGAGACCCAGTACTTC
CDR3aa: CASSEGQGAGETQYF

d_gene: TRBD2
j_gene: TRBJ2-3
abundance: .
v_gene: TRBV7-9
CDR3nt: TGTGCCAGCAGCTCCACTAGCGGGGGAGACCATAGCACAGATACGCAGTATTTT
CDR3aa: CASSSTSGGDHSTDTQYF

d_gene: TRBD2
j_gene: TRBJ2-2
abundance: .
v_gene: TRBV11-3
CDR3nt: TGTGCCAGCAGCTTAAGCGGGGGCCATTACACCGGGGAGCTGTTTTTT
CDR3aa: CASSLSGGHYTGELFF

d_gene: .
j_gene: TRBJ2-7
abundance: once
v_gene: TRBV15
CDR3nt: TGTGCCACCAGCAGCACAACCGGGACAACTAACTACGAGCAGTACTTC
CDR3aa: CATSSTTGTTNYEQYF

d_gene: .
j_gene: TRBJ1-6
abundance: .
v_gene: TRBV6-4
CDR3nt: TGTGCCAGCAGTGACCGGAGCTCCTATAATTCACCCCTCCACTTT
CDR3aa: CASSDRSSYNSPLHF

d_gene: .
j_gene: TRBJ1-1
abundance: .
v_gene: TRBV19
CDR3nt: TGTGCCGCAGGGATCCCTGAAGCTTTCTTT
CDR3aa: CAAGIPEAFF

d_gene: TRBD1
j_gene: TRBJ1-2
abundance: .
v_gene: TRBV7-9
CDR3nt: TGTGCCAGCAGCTTAGCCGACGTTAGGACAGGGGGTGACTATGGCTACACCTTC
CDR3aa: CASSLADVRTGGDYGYTF

d_gene: TRBD2
j_gene: TRBJ2-5
abundance: .
v_gene: TRBV7-6
CDR3nt: TGTGCCAGCAGCTTATCCGGGGGGTTATGGGAGACCCAGTACTTC
CDR3aa: CASSLSGGLWETQYF

d_gene: TRBD1
j_gene: TRBJ2-1
abundance: .
v_gene: TRBV7-3
CDR3nt: TGTGCCAGCAGCTTAGGGACAGTCAATGAGCAGTTCTTC
CDR3aa: CASSLGTVNEQFF